This T cell receptor beta chain was documented in a study of response to subunit inactivated influenza vaccine. General study findings and limits: The authors put forward the suggestion that each seasonal influenza vaccination may bring in only a limited number of new T cells.

The length of the CDR3 is 14 residues. J was trimmed by 5 bases and V by 4 bases; bases with no gene match: 8. This clonotype was detected only a few times. Its antigen remains unidentified. TCRdb reanalysed the RT-PCR reads using MiXCR and keeps one entry per CDR3 protein. The data hold fewer than 600,000 distinct CDR3 sequences, with 6.5% to 8% observed a single time. The sequence came from a man between 50 and 70 years old who received an inactivated influenza vaccine. The input for sequencing was PBMCs from blood, taken less than 30 months after vaccination. The rearrangement joins TRBV12-3 or TRBV12-4 to TRBJ2-7; 7 bases map to TRBD2. The DNA for the CDR3 is TGTGCCAGCAGTTACTTCCGGGCGGGGGACGAGCAGTACTTC. Translating gives CASSYFRAGDEQYF.